This record looks at one T cell receptor (beta chain) sequence and its context. V gave up 5 bases and J gave up 5 bases, with 10 bases separating them. Germline V gene lookup returns CDR1 SGDLS and CDR2 YYNGEE. The CDR3 loop spans 12 amino acids. The TCR beta CDR3 regions underwent amplification using RNA transcripts as the source. First-round RT-PCR with HTBI primers amplified the TCR CDR3 region. Each CDR3 protein is one row after TCRdb ran MiXCR on the multiplex PCR reads. There are 300,000 to 400,000 distinct CDR3 sequences in the sample; about 18% occur only once, and 35% to 45% lies in the top ten. The source of the sample is a study of T cells in Graves' hyperthyroidism and ophthalmopathy.

The rearrangement uses TRBV9 and TRBJ1-1, with D possibly matching TRBD1 (6 bases). Input material: blood. The sequence derives from a young man with Graves' ophthalmopathy. The CDR3 DNA reads as TGTGCCAGCAGTACAGGGACGACTGAAGCTTTCTTT. Amino acids: CASSTGTTEAFF.